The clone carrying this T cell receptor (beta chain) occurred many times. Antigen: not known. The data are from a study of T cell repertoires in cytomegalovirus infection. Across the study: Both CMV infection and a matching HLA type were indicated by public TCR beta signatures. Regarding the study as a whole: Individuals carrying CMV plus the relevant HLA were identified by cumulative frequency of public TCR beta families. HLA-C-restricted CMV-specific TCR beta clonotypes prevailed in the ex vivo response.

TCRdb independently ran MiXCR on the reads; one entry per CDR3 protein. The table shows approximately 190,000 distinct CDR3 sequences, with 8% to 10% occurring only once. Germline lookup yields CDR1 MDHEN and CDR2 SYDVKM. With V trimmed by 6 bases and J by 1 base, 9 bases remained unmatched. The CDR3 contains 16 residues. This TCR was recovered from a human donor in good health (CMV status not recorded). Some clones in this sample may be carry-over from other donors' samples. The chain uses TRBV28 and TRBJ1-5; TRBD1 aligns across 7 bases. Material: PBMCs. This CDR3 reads CASRTGRIGSNQPQHF. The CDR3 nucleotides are TGTGCCAGCAGGACAGGGAGGATTGGAAGCAATCAGCCCCAGCATTTT.